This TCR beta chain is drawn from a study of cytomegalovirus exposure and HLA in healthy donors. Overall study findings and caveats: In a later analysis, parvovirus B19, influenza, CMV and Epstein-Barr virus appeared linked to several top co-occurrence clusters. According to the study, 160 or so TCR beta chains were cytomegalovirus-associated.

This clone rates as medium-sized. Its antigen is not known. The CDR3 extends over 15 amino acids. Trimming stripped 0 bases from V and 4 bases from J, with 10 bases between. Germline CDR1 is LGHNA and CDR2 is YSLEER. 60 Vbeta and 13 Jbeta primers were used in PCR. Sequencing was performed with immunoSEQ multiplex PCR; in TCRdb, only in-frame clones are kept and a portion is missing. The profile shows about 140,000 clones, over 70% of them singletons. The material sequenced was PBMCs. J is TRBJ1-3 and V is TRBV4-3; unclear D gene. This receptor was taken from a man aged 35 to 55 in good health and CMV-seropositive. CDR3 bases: TGCGCCAGCAGCCAAGAGGGAGGTTACGGAAACACCATATATTTT. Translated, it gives CASSQEGGYGNTIYF.